Sequencing of this T cell receptor beta chain was carried out in a study of blood T cell repertoires in COVID-19. Looking at the study overall: Acute and convalescent COVID-19 samples came from the United States, Italy and Spain.

Individuals drawn from 20 to 30 US areas were roughly 18 to 89 years old. CDR3 length equals 14 residues. In germline, CDR1 is MGHDK, CDR2 SYGVNS. V dropped 10 bases and J dropped 5 bases, with 20 bases sitting between them. The authors' processing: Researchers report that nucleated cell counts were estimated from reference gene primer amplification. TCRdb's table, derived via immunoSEQ multiplex PCR, lists solely in-frame clones and lacks some. That table gives V, J and clone size, and the DNA gave D and trimming. The top ten clones hold 2% to 2.5% of a sample with 100,000 to 150,000 clones, approximately 79% of them seen once.

The specimen sequenced was PBMCs or T cells enriched from blood (not recorded which). The sequence derives from a man aged 35-49 years with acute COVID-19. The chain is built from TRBV25-1 and TRBJ1-1; possible D gene TRBD1, 6 bases. The CDR3 nucleotides read TGTGCCACCCTCTCAGGGGCCGCAGGGACTGAAGCTTTCTTT. Amino acid sequence: CATLSGAAGTEAFF.